The following is a TCR beta chain sequence with its context. The same CDR3 can be traced to other DNA sequences in this sample. The repertoire was sequenced with immunoSEQ multiplex PCR; TCRdb's copy has only in-frame clones and lacks some. The sample comprises about 50,000 clones, 70% to 90% of which are singletons, and under 6.5% rests with the top ten. The entry originates in a study of PD-1 blockade in classical Hodgkin lymphoma. All patients relapsed after autologous stem cell transplantation, and brentuximab vedotin exposure varied. The sequencing here drew on peripheral blood mononuclear cells (PBMCs), taken before the second cycle of nivolumab. The clonotype originates from a human donor with classical Hodgkin lymphoma.

The CDR3 loop is CASSFGQGNQPQHF. The CDR3 DNA reads TGCGCCAGCAGCTTCGGACAGGGCAATCAGCCCCAGCATTTT. This chain joins TRBV5-1 and TRBJ1-5; 7 bases match TRBD1. Germline values: CDR1 SGHRS, CDR2 YFSETQ. This CDR3 is built from 14 residues. V shed 2 bases and J 2 bases; nucleotides not matched to a gene: 1.